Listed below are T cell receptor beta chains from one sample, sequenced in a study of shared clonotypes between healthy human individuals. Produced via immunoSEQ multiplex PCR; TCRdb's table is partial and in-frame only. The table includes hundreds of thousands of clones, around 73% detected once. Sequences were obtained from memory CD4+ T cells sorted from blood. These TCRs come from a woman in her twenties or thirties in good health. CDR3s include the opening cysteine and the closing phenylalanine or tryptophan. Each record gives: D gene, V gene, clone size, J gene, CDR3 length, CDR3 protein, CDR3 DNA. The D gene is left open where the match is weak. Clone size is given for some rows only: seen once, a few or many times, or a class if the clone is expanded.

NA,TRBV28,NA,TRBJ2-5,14,CASREWTNQETQYF,TGTGCCAGCAGAGAATGGACTAACCAAGAGACCCAGTACTTC
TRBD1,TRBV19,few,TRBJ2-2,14,CASRQGANTGELFF,TGTGCCAGTAGACAGGGGGCGAACACCGGGGAGCTGTTTTTT
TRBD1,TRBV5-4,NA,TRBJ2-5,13,CASSLGQGETQYF,TGTGCCAGCAGCTTAGGACAGGGGGAGACCCAGTACTTC
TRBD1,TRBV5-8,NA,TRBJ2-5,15,CASSLFGTGAETQYF,TGTGCCAGCAGCTTGTTTGGGACAGGGGCAGAGACCCAGTACTTC
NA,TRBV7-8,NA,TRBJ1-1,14,CASSLRSGQTEAFF,TGTGCCAGCAGCTTAAGGTCGGGGCAAACTGAAGCTTTCTTT
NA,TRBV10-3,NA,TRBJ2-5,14,CAISGLGGQETQYF,TGTGCCATCAGTGGATTGGGGGGCCAAGAGACCCAGTACTTC
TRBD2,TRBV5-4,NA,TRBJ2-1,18,CAGSLDGGRALSYNEQFF,TGTGCCGGCAGCTTGGACGGCGGGAGGGCCTTATCGTACAATGAGCAGTTCTTC
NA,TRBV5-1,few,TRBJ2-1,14,CASSRETPYNEQFF,TGCGCCAGCAGCCGCGAAACGCCATACAATGAGCAGTTCTTC
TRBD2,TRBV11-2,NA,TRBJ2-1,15,CASSPKREGLIEQFF,TGTGCCAGCAGCCCCAAGCGGGAGGGCCTAATTGAGCAGTTCTTC
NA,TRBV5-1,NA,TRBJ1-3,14,CASSPGILRDTIYF,TGCGCCAGCAGCCCCGGGATACTAAGGGACACCATATATTTT
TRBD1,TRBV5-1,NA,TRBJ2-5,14,CASSQTGGPETQYF,TGCGCCAGCAGCCAGACAGGGGGTCCGGAGACCCAGTACTTC
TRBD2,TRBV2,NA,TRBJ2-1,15,CASSEAGTKTNEQFF,TGTGCCAGCAGTGAGGCCGGGACTAAAACCAATGAGCAGTTCTTC
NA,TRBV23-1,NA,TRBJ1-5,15,CASSHSKGDNQPQHF,TGCGCCAGCAGTCACTCGAAGGGGGACAATCAGCCCCAGCATTTT
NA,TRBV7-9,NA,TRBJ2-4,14,CASSLEGVKNIQYF,TGTGCCAGCAGCTTAGAAGGGGTCAAAAACATTCAGTACTTC
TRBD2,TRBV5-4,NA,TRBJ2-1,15,CASSLGTSSYNEQFF,TGTGCCAGCAGCTTAGGGACTAGTAGCTACAATGAGCAGTTCTTC
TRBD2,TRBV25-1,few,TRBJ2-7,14,CASSVAGSSYEQYF,TGTGCCAGCAGTGTAGCGGGCAGCTCCTACGAGCAGTACTTC
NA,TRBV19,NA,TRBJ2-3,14,CAPQGTPSTDTQYF,TGTGCCCCCCAGGGGACCCCCAGCACAGATACGCAGTATTTT
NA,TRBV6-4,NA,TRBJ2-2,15,CASSENGENTGELFF,TGTGCCAGCAGTGAGAACGGGGAGAACACCGGGGAGCTGTTTTTT
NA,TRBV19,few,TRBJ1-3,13,CASSVQQGNTIYF,TGTGCCAGTAGCGTTCAACAAGGAAACACCATATATTTT
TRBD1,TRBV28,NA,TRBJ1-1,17,CASSFTWRDRVNTEAFF,TGTGCCAGCAGTTTCACGTGGAGGGACAGGGTGAACACTGAAGCTTTCTTT
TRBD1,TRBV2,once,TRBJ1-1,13,CATQTGGARKAFF,TGTGCCACTCAAACAGGGGGCGCTCGAAAGGCTTTCTTT
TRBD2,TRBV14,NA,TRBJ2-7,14,CASSKGGRGYEQYF,TGTGCCAGCAGCAAAGGCGGGAGAGGGTACGAGCAGTACTTC
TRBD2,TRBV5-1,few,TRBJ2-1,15,CASSLSSGSRNEQFF,TGCGCCAGCAGCTTGAGTAGCGGGAGTCGTAATGAGCAGTTCTTC
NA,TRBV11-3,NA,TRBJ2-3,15,CASSLFSGAEDTQYF,TGTGCCAGCAGCTTATTTTCGGGAGCTGAAGATACGCAGTATTTT
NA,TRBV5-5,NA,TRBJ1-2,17,CASSLVGGSEANYGYTF,TGTGCCAGCAGCTTGGTGGGTGGTTCAGAAGCTAACTATGGCTACACCTTC
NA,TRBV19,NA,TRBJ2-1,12,CASSIGHNEQFF,TGTGCCAGTAGTATAGGGCACAATGAGCAGTTCTTC
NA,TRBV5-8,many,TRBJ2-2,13,CASSRGGTGELFF,TGTGCCAGCAGCAGAGGGGGAACCGGGGAGCTGTTTTTT
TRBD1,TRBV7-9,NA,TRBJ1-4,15,CASNHIGGTNEKLFF,TGTGCCAGCAACCATATAGGGGGCACTAATGAAAAACTGTTTTTT
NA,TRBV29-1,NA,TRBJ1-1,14,CSVLPSRGRTEAFF,TGCAGCGTTCTTCCTAGCAGGGGACGAACTGAAGCTTTCTTT
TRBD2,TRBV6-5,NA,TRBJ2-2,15,CASMVWGGNTGELFF,TGTGCCAGCATGGTGTGGGGGGGAAACACCGGGGAGCTGTTTTTT
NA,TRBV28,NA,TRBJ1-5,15,CATLSPLGGNQPQHF,TGTGCCACCCTATCCCCTCTGGGTGGCAATCAGCCCCAGCATTTT
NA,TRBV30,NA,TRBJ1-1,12,CAWTFWNTEAFF,TGTGCCTGGACTTTCTGGAACACTGAAGCTTTCTTT
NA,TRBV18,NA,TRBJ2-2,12,CASSSLTGELFF,TGTGCCAGCTCATCTTTAACCGGGGAGCTGTTTTTT